These 21 T cell receptor beta chains originate from one sample sequenced in a study of T cell clones after liver transplantation. Clones were sequenced by immunoSEQ multiplex PCR, and TCRdb holds only the in-frame ones, with some missing. The data contain tens of thousands of clones, 71% of them singletons. The source was CD4+ T cells from blood, collected before liver transplant. These receptors originate from a human donor who received a liver transplant.

This clone is medium-sized (0.01 to 0.1%) within its sample. This chain uses TRBV2 with TRBJ1-6; the D is unclear. The germline V gene encodes CDR1 SNHLY and CDR2 FYNNEI. The CDR3 covers 16 residues. Trimming cost V 4 bases and J 5 bases, with 15 bases left between them. This CDR3 reads CASSVEDPRNNSPLHF. The CDR3 bases are TGTGCCAGCAGTGTGGAGGACCCTAGAAATAATTCACCCCTCCACTTT.

The CDR3 sequence: CASSPMRVGNQPQHF. The CDR3 nucleotides read TGTGCCAGCTCACCAATGAGGGTCGGTAATCAGCCCCAGCATTTT. The chain joins TRBV18 to TRBJ1-5; the D is unclear. Per germline, CDR1 KGHSH and CDR2 LQKENI. This CDR3 has 15 residues. V lost 2 bases, J lost 4 bases, and 12 bases lay in between.

The chain combines TRBV7-3 with TRBJ2-5; TRBD2 matches 15 bases. J gave up 5 bases and V 2 bases, and 9 bases lay outside the gene matches. Germline V gives CDR1 SGHTA, CDR2 FQGTGA. This CDR3 has 18 amino acids. Here the CDR3 DNA reads TGTGCCAGCAGCTTATCCTTGGGACTAGCGGGGGGAGTGGAGACCCAGTACTTC. The encoded protein is CASSLSLGLAGGVETQYF.

The chain joins TRBV7-9 to TRBJ2-2, with 10 bases that match TRBD2. This CDR3 region has 16 residues. Germline values: CDR1 SEHNR, CDR2 FQNEAQ (reference sequence). J gave up 4 bases and V 1 base, and 3 bases lay outside the gene matches. The DNA of the CDR3 is TGTGCCAGCAGCTTAGAAAGCGGGGGGGCCACCGGGGAGCTGTTTTTT. Amino acid sequence: CASSLESGGATGELFF.

This clone was detected only once. This rearrangement joins TRBV2 to TRBJ2-7, with TRBD1 matching 7 bases. With 5 bases clipped from V and 3 bases from J, the junction kept 10 bases outside the gene matches. The CDR3 consists of 15 residues. Germline CDR1 reads SNHLY; CDR2 reads FYNNEI. Written as DNA, the CDR3 is TGTGCCAGCAGTCTGGGGGTAGGGGGCGGCTACGAGCAGTACTTC. Protein product: CASSLGVGGGYEQYF.

The chain links TRBV11-2 to TRBJ1-4; TRBD1 is a possible D gene (6 bases). Germline V CDR1 and CDR2: SGHAT, FQNNGV. The V and J ends lost 2 bases and 8 bases respectively, with 15 bases between them. The CDR3 consists of 15 residues. The CDR3 DNA is TGTGCCAGCAGCTTATCTCCAGGGGAGCAAGAAAAACTGTTTTTT. This gives the protein CASSLSPGEQEKLFF.

The chain has TRBV11-2 and TRBJ2-3, with D possibly matching TRBD2 (5 bases). V was cut by 4 bases and J by 1 base, with 9 bases left in between. The V gene's germline CDR1 is SGHAT and CDR2 FQNNGV. The CDR3 has 14 amino acids. This CDR3 reads CASSSAEGTDTQYF. For the CDR3, the DNA is TGTGCCAGCAGCTCCGCGGAGGGCACAGATACGCAGTATTTT.

This sequence joins TRBV6-5 and TRBJ1-4; 7 positions agree with TRBD1. From germline, CDR1 is MNHEY and CDR2 SVGAGI. With 6 bases clipped from V and 8 bases from J, the junction kept 9 bases outside the gene matches. This CDR3 is built from 14 residues. The CDR3 region has the DNA TGTGCCAGCAGCTTTGGACAGGAAGGAGAAAAACTGTTTTTT. Residues: CASSFGQEGEKLFF.

This sequence joins TRBV19 and TRBJ2-7; TRBD1 matches at 8 bases. Germline lookup yields CDR1 LNHDA and CDR2 SQIVND (reference sequence). Trimming took 6 bases from V and 3 from J; bases not matched to a gene: 16. The CDR3 runs 17 residues. CDR3 nucleotide sequence: TGTGCCAGTAGCTCCGGGACAGGCGGGCCCAGGGACTACGAGCAGTACTTC. This sequence encodes CASSSGTGGPRDYEQYF.

V gene TRBV16 combines with J gene TRBJ1-5, with 7 bases lining up with TRBD1. There are 18 residues in the CDR3. Germline CDR1 reads KGHSY; CDR2 reads FQNENV. V gave up 2 bases and J gave up 0 bases; unmatched junction bases: 10. The CDR3: CASSQETGTDYSNQPQHF. The CDR3 bases are TGTGCCAGCAGCCAAGAGACCGGGACAGATTATAGCAATCAGCCCCAGCATTTT.

The rearrangement joins TRBV7-3 to TRBJ2-3; TRBD2 agrees at 16 bases. The CDR3 runs to 18 residues. V was pared by 5 bases and J by 0 bases, with 5 bases of the junction left unmatched. Per germline, CDR1 SGHTA and CDR2 FQGTGA. CDR3 in amino acids: CASSPGLAGGPSTDTQYF. The CDR3 DNA reads as TGTGCCAGCAGCCCGGGACTAGCGGGGGGGCCTAGCACAGATACGCAGTATTTT.

This clone was recorded a few times. V gene TRBV25-1 combines with J gene TRBJ2-3; D perhaps matches TRBD2 (6 bases). The V gene's germline CDR1 is MGHDK and CDR2 SYGVNS. The CDR3 spans 16 residues. Trimming removed 6 bases at V and 0 bases at J, with 16 bases between. CDR3 sequence reads: CASRPRLGTSTDTQYF. CDR3 nucleotide sequence: TGTGCCAGCAGGCCAAGGCTGGGGACTAGCACAGATACGCAGTATTTT.

The chain links TRBV7-2 to TRBJ2-7; maybe TRBD2 (6 bases). Per the germline V gene, CDR1 is SGHTA and CDR2 is FQGNSA. V dropped 0 bases and J dropped 2 bases, with 11 bases sitting between them. This CDR3 region has 15 residues. CDR3 region: CASSLAVAAPYEQYF. DNA for the CDR3: TGTGCCAGCAGCTTAGCGGTAGCGGCCCCCTACGAGCAGTACTTC.

The J gene is TRBJ1-5, the V gene TRBV6-1; 8 positions match TRBD1. Germline loops: CDR1 MNHNS, CDR2 SASEGT. J lost 0 bases, V lost 6 bases, and 4 bases had no gene match. This CDR3 region has 15 residues. The CDR3 DNA sequence: TGTGCCAGCAGCGGGGACAGGTATAGCAATCAGCCCCAGCATTTT. Protein product: CASSGDRYSNQPQHF.

This chain links TRBV5-1 with TRBJ2-3; weak D call: TRBD1 (6 bases). The ends were cut back, 0 bases at V and 1 base at J, with 18 bases in the middle. Germline loops: CDR1 SGHRS, CDR2 YFSETQ. The length of the CDR3 is 18 residues. CDR3 bases: TGCGCCAGCAGCTTGGAAGGATTCAGTTCAGGGGGCACAGATACGCAGTATTTT. Protein sequence: CASSLEGFSSGGTDTQYF. Based on the CDR3 plus reference TRBV5-1 and TRBJ2-3, the full variable domain is KAGVTQTPRYLIKTRGQQVTLSCSPISGHRSVSWYQQTPGQGLQFLFEYFSETQRNKGNFPGRFSGRQFSNSRSEMNVSTLELGDSALYLCASSLEGFSSGGTDTQYFGPGTRLTVL.

This chain connects TRBV18 to TRBJ2-2; 9 bases are a match to TRBD1. CDR1 KGHSH and CDR2 LQKENI come from the germline V gene. The junction had 5 bases not matched to a gene; V was cut back by 1 base and J by 2 bases. The CDR3 runs 17 residues. The CDR3 DNA reads as TGTGCCAGCTCACCACTTCGGACAGGGGCCAACACCGGGGAGCTGTTTTTT. Translation: CASSPLRTGANTGELFF.

The chain recombines TRBV6-1 with TRBJ2-7, with 7 bases matching TRBD2. CDR1 and CDR2 from the germline V gene are MNHNS and SASEGT. The ends lost 2 bases at V and 0 bases at J; junction bases unmatched: 4. This CDR3 has 15 amino acids. The CDR3, as DNA: TGTGCCAGCAGTGAATCCCGGGGGGTCTCCTACGAGCAGTACTTC. This translates into CASSESRGVSYEQYF.

This chain connects TRBV4-1 to TRBJ1-4, with 10 bases aligning to TRBD1. V was clipped by 2 bases and J by 0 bases; unmatched bases: 6. This CDR3 spans 18 amino acids. Germline CDR1 is MGHRA and CDR2 is YSYEKL. In DNA, the CDR3 is TGCGCCAGCAGCCAACCGACAGGGGGCCCAGCAACTAATGAAAAACTGTTTTTT. Amino acid sequence: CASSQPTGGPATNEKLFF.

This clone was recorded a few times. The J gene is TRBJ1-2, the V gene TRBV29-1; TRBD1 matches 7 bases. Germline lookup yields CDR1 SQVTM and CDR2 ANQGSEA. V trimming: 6 bases; J trimming: 4 bases; junction bases outside the gene matches: 5. The CDR3 consists of 12 residues. The CDR3 coding sequence is TGCAGCGTCGAACGGGACAGCTATGGCTACACCTTC. Amino acids: CSVERDSYGYTF.

The chain couples TRBV13 to TRBJ2-7; TRBD2 matches 11 bases. Trimming at V came to 4 bases and at J to 2 bases, leaving 4 bases not matched to a gene. CDR3 length: 15 amino acids. The germline gives CDR1 PRHDT, CDR2 FYEKMQ (reference sequence). As DNA, the CDR3 is TGTGCCAGCAGCTCCCATAGCGGGGGGGCCTACGAGCAGTACTTC. Its protein is CASSSHSGGAYEQYF.

The chain uses TRBV18 and TRBJ1-4, with 7 positions matching TRBD1. The CDR3 has 14 amino acids. With V trimmed by 2 bases and J by 4 bases, 1 base remained unmatched. CDR1 is KGHSH, CDR2 LQKENI, per germline. The CDR3 sequence is CASSPGDSNEKLFF. The CDR3 DNA is TGTGCCAGCTCACCAGGGGACAGTAATGAAAAACTGTTTTTT.